Presented here are 24 T cell receptor beta chains from one specimen sequenced in a study of blood T cells in healthy people across ages. The use of a sample-barcoded 5' primer and a J-beta primer mix characterized a second PCR of roughly 6 to 12 cycles. TCRdb itself ran the 5' RACE reads through MiXCR, one entry per CDR3 protein. The sample has around 1,100,000 distinct CDR3 sequences, roughly two fifths seen once. The specimen was blood. All receptors come from a man younger than 35 in good health.

The gene calls are TRBV5-1 and TRBJ2-1; 13 positions match TRBD2. V shed 5 bases, J shed 8 bases, and the junction held 7 bases outside the gene matches. Looked up from germline, CDR1 is SGHRS and CDR2 is YFSETQ. The CDR3 spans 15 residues. The DNA of the CDR3 is TGCGCCAGCAGTAGGGGGACTAGCGGGGAGCATGAGCAGTTCTTC. Translated, it gives CASSRGTSGEHEQFF.

A word on this clonotype: The CDR3 does not end in the conserved phenylalanine or tryptophan, so this is likely a read error. The chain couples TRBV5-1 to TRBJ2-7, with TRBD2 as a possible D gene (6 bases). V lost 2 bases, J lost 3 bases, and 12 bases lay in between. The germline V gene encodes CDR1 SGHRS and CDR2 YFSETQ. The CDR3 covers 14 residues. In nucleotides, the CDR3 is TGCGCCAGCAGCTTATCTGGGGGGAACTACGAGCAGTACATC. It yields the protein CASSLSGGNYEQYI.

This chain links TRBV25-1 with TRBJ1-2, with TRBD1 matching over 8 bases. Per the germline V gene, CDR1 is MGHDK and CDR2 is SYGVNS. V lost 3 bases, J lost 5 bases, and 5 bases stayed unmatched. CDR3 length: 14 amino acids. CDR3 region: CASSEGQDGYGYTF. In DNA, the CDR3 is TGTGCCAGCAGTGAGGGACAGGATGGGTATGGCTACACCTTC.

As for this clonotype: This could be a read error, since a much larger clone is one nucleotide away. The rearrangement uses TRBV7-9 and TRBJ2-5; D ambiguous. The CDR3 is made up of 13 amino acids. Trimming took 6 bases from V and 11 from J, leaving 19 bases between them. Germline values: CDR1 SEHNR, CDR2 FQNEAQ (reference sequence). CDR3 sequence: CASRSPSGYEQYF. CDR3 sequence (DNA): TGTGCCAGCAGATCTCCCTCCGGTTATGAGCAGTACTTC.

As regards this clonotype: Germline and junction disagree at one end, which may indicate a read error. The chain uses TRBV3-1 and TRBJ1-4, with D possibly matching TRBD1 (5 bases). This CDR3 comprises 16 residues. Germline V gives CDR1 LGHDT, CDR2 YNNKEL (reference sequence). The CDR3: CASSFGTLPTSEKLFF. In DNA, the CDR3 is TGTGCCAGCAGCTTCGGGACTCTTCCAACTAGTGAAAAACTGTTTTTT.

The rearrangement joins TRBV7-9 to TRBJ2-1; 12 bases map to TRBD2. This CDR3 is built from 17 residues. Germline-derived CDR1 and CDR2 are SEHNR and FQNEAQ (reference sequence). V lost 5 bases and J lost 9; bases outside the gene matches: 14. The CDR3 loop is CASSHPTTSGRVGEQFF. CDR3 in DNA: TGTGCCAGCAGCCATCCGACGACTAGCGGGAGAGTAGGTGAGCAGTTCTTC. Based on the CDR3 plus reference TRBV7-9 and TRBJ2-1, the full variable domain is DTGVSQNPRHKITKRGQNVTFRCDPISEHNRLYWYRQTLGQGPEFLTYFQNEAQLEKSRLLSDRFSAERPKGSFSTLEIQRTEQGDSAMYLCASSHPTTSGRVGEQFFGPGTRLTVL.

This clonotype was recorded only once. The J gene is TRBJ1-1, the V gene TRBV3-1; no reliable D call. The CDR3 runs 16 residues. With 1 base removed from V and 1 base from J, the gap between germline ends came to 13 bases. CDR1 and CDR2 (germline): LGHDT, YNNKEL (reference sequence). In DNA, the CDR3 is TGTGCCAGCAGCCAAGTCTCGGGCGGCCCGAACACTGAAGCTTTCTTT. This encodes CASSQVSGGPNTEAFF. Using reference TRBV3-1 and TRBJ1-1 for the parts outside the CDR3, the full variable domain is DTAVSQTPKYLVTQMGNDKSIKCEQNLGHDTMYWYKQDSKKFLKIMFSYNNKELIINETVPNRFSPKSPDKAHLNLHINSLELGDSAVYFCASSQVSGGPNTEAFFGQGTRLTVV.

This clonotype appeared a few times. The chain employs TRBV5-1 and TRBJ2-2; possibly TRBD2 for D (6 bases). The CDR3 is 16 residues long. Germline CDR1 reads SGHRS; CDR2 reads YFSETQ. Trimming cost V 4 bases and J 6 bases, with 19 bases left between them. The CDR3 coding sequence is TGCGCCAGCAGCCAGAATCCGGGACTTACGGCCGGGGAGCTGTTTTTT. Its translation: CASSQNPGLTAGELFF.

This clonotype was seen only a few times. This rearrangement joins TRBV5-5 to TRBJ2-5; tentatively, D is TRBD1 or TRBD2 (5 bases each). Per the germline V gene, CDR1 is SGHKS and CDR2 is YYEKEE (reference sequence). CDR3 length equals 16 residues. Trimming pared 6 bases from V and 11 bases from J, leaving 29 bases between. The CDR3 is CASTLTEGDFYNEQYF. Written as DNA, the CDR3 is TGTGCCAGCACCCTGACAGAGGGCGATTTCTACAATGAGCAGTACTTC.

This clonotype has a single count. One junction end disagrees with the germline gene, perhaps due to a read error. The chain couples TRBV7-2 to TRBJ2-5; TRBD2 matches at 13 bases. Germline-derived CDR1 and CDR2 are SGHTA and FQGNSA. The length of the CDR3 is 17 residues. The CDR3 reads CASSLAKLAGGRNEQYF. Written as DNA, the CDR3 is TGTGCCAGCAGCCTAGCGAAACTAGCGGGGGGGCGCAATGAGCAGTACTTC.

DNA of the CDR3: TGCGCCAGCAGCTTTCAATTAACAGGGGAACTACTCGGTGAGCAGTTCTTC. Encoded protein: CASSFQLTGELLGEQFF. V is TRBV5-1 and J is TRBJ2-1; 7 bases line up with TRBD1. The CDR3 length is 17 residues. The J segment lost 9 bases and the V segment lost 2 bases, leaving 17 bases of the junction unmatched. Germline lookup yields CDR1 SGHRS and CDR2 YFSETQ.

The chain is built from TRBV7-9 and TRBJ2-3, with D unresolved. This CDR3 has 13 residues. In germline, CDR1 is SEHNR, CDR2 FQNEAQ (reference sequence). Deletions cut 5 bases from V and 7 bases from J, with 13 bases between. CDR3 sequence reads: CASSADRRNTQYF. Here the CDR3 DNA reads TGTGCCAGCAGCGCCGATAGACGGAATACGCAGTATTTT.

This chain uses TRBV27 with TRBJ1-2; no definite D call. CDR3 length: 12 amino acids. Germline V CDR1 and CDR2: MNHEY, SMNVEV (reference sequence). Trimming took off 6 bases at V and 7 bases at J, with 12 bases between the two ends. This CDR3 reads CASSPIGCGYTF. In nucleotides, the CDR3 is TGTGCCAGCAGCCCCATCGGGTGTGGCTACACCTTC.

The chain employs TRBV20-1 and TRBJ2-3; D remains unclear. Deletions cut 4 bases from V and 0 bases from J, with 20 bases between. The CDR3 extends over 17 amino acids. Germline-derived CDR1 and CDR2 are DFQATT and SNEGSKA (reference sequence). Here the CDR3 DNA reads TGCAGTGCTATTCGACGGACGTACCGCACTAGCACAGATACGCAGTATTTT. This translates into CSAIRRTYRTSTDTQYF.

This clonotype occurred a few times. The chain is built from TRBV5-1 and TRBJ1-2, with D hard to call. The germline V gene encodes CDR1 SGHRS and CDR2 YFSETQ. The V and J ends lost 0 bases and 3 bases respectively, with 9 bases between them. The CDR3 sequence is 14 residues long. CDR3 amino acids: CASSLEGSDYGYTF. The DNA of the CDR3 is TGCGCCAGCAGCTTGGAAGGGTCGGACTATGGCTACACCTTC.

V is TRBV12-3 or TRBV12-4 and J is TRBJ1-1; no definite D call. This CDR3 is built from 14 residues. Trimming removed 6 bases at V and 2 bases at J, with 13 bases between. CDR3 sequence (DNA): TGTGCCAGCAGGCCCCCGGGCTTAAACACTGAAGCTTTCTTT. Translating it yields CASRPPGLNTEAFF.

The chain has TRBV4-1 and TRBJ1-2, with a possible D match to TRBD1 (5 bases). From germline, CDR1 is MGHRA and CDR2 YSYEKL. The CDR3 is 15 residues long. With 2 bases removed from V and 2 bases from J, the gap between germline ends came to 12 bases. CDR3 protein: CASSQLGTGNYGYTF. DNA for the CDR3: TGCGCCAGCAGCCAACTAGGGACCGGGAACTATGGCTACACCTTC.

DNA for the CDR3: TGTGCCAGCAGTGAAAGGGGCACTAGCAATCAGCCCCAGCATTTT. It is translated as CASSERGTSNQPQHF. The chain employs TRBV2 and TRBJ1-5, with D possibly being TRBD1 (5 bases). The germline CDR1 and CDR2 sequences are SNHLY and FYNNEI. V shed 2 bases and J shed 0 bases, with 8 bases lying between them. The CDR3 runs 15 residues.

Only a few counts were recorded for this clonotype. This rearrangement joins TRBV7-9 to TRBJ2-1; D might be TRBD2 (6 bases). This CDR3 spans 14 amino acids. CDR1 is SEHNR and CDR2 is FQNEAQ in the germline V gene (reference sequence). Trimming removed 5 bases at V and 2 bases at J, with 10 bases between. Here the CDR3 DNA reads TGTGCCAGCAGCGCGGGGCGACCCTACAATGAGCAGTTCTTC. It is translated as CASSAGRPYNEQFF.

This clonotype was found a few times. J is TRBJ1-2 and V is TRBV12-3 or TRBV12-4; no firm D call. This CDR3 has 12 amino acids. The germline V and J ends were trimmed by 2 bases and 6 bases, with 7 bases remaining between them. This chain's CDR3 is CASSLSDNGYTF. The CDR3 bases are TGTGCCAGCAGTTTATCTGACAATGGCTACACCTTC.

V is TRBV7-2 and J is TRBJ1-1; no definite D call. The CDR3 extends over 18 amino acids. Trimming cost V 6 bases and J 1 base, with 24 bases left between them. Looked up from germline, CDR1 is SGHTA and CDR2 is FQGNSA. CDR3 region: CASSSMGLGRSRNTEAFF. The CDR3 DNA reads TGTGCCAGCAGTTCTATGGGCCTCGGAAGGTCGAGGAACACTGAAGCTTTCTTT.

This clonotype appeared a few times. The gene calls are TRBV20-1 and TRBJ1-2; unclear D gene. CDR1 DFQATT and CDR2 SNEGSKA come from the germline V gene (reference sequence). The CDR3 is made up of 12 amino acids. Trimming cost V 1 base and J 8 bases, with 11 bases left between them. The CDR3 spells CSARGQAKGYTF. The DNA of the CDR3 is TGCAGTGCTAGAGGCCAGGCGAAGGGCTACACCTTC.

The chain joins TRBV2 to TRBJ2-5; possibly TRBD2 for D (5 bases). The V end lost 7 bases, the J end lost 3 bases, and 15 bases lay between the germline ends. Germline CDR1 reads SNHLY; CDR2 reads FYNNEI. There are 14 residues in the CDR3. This CDR3 reads CASTGSHSEETQYF. The CDR3 DNA reads as TGTGCCAGCACGGGAAGCCATTCCGAAGAGACCCAGTACTTC.

The chain couples TRBV9 to TRBJ2-7; D possibly corresponds to TRBD1 (7 bases). Germline CDR1 and CDR2: SGDLS and YYNGEE. The CDR3 runs to 15 residues. V was shortened by 0 bases and J by 1 base, with 11 bases between the two germline ends. CDR3 nucleotides: TGTGCCAGCAGCGTAGGGGGGGACAGTTCCTACGAGCAGTACTTC. It specifies CASSVGGDSSYEQYF.